One and the same sample provided the 28 T cell receptor beta chains below, sequenced in a study of cytomegalovirus exposure and HLA in healthy donors. 13 Jbeta primers and 60 Vbeta primers were used for the PCR. Data came from immunoSEQ multiplex PCR; TCRdb stores just in-frame clones and leaves some out. The table shows roughly 220,000 clones, with approximately 70% occurring only once. The sequenced material came from PBMCs. The origin of the receptors is a woman aged 25 to 39 in good health and CMV-seronegative.

The chain recombines TRBV18 with TRBJ1-1; D not resolved. The CDR3 runs to 12 residues. CDR1 and CDR2 from the germline V gene are KGHSH and LQKENI. V lost 3 bases to trimming and J lost 5 bases, with 7 bases between them. For the CDR3, the DNA is TGTGCCAGCTCACCCACCCAGACTGAAGCTTTCTTT. Its translation is CASSPTQTEAFF.

There are a few counts of this clone. V and J are TRBV2 and TRBJ1-1; possible D gene TRBD1, 6 bases. The germline V gene encodes CDR1 SNHLY and CDR2 FYNNEI. The CDR3 is 13 amino acids. Trimming left V 5 bases short and J 3 bases short, with 10 bases between. Written as DNA, the CDR3 is TGTGCCAGCAGTCCACGACAGGACACTGAAGCTTTCTTT. This gives the protein CASSPRQDTEAFF. Together with reference TRBV2 and TRBJ1-1, the CDR3 gives the full variable domain: EPEVTQTPSHQVTQMGQEVILRCVPISNHLYFYWYRQILGQKVEFLVSFYNNEISEKSEIFDDQFSVERPDGSNFTLKIRSTKLEDSAMYFCASSPRQDTEAFFGQGTRLTVV.

This clone was seen once. The chain links TRBV5-1 to TRBJ2-5, with 7 nucleotides matching TRBD2. CDR3 length: 16 residues. CDR1 and CDR2 from the germline V gene are SGHRS and YFSETQ. V was pared by 0 bases and J by 4 bases, with 9 bases of the junction left unmatched. CDR3 region: CASSLGTGTTPETQYF. The DNA for the CDR3 is TGCGCCAGCAGCTTGGGCACCGGGACTACCCCAGAGACCCAGTACTTC.

CDR3 residues: CASSQDDRRKETQYF. CDR3 sequence (DNA): TGCGCCAGCAGCCAAGACGACAGGAGGAAAGAGACCCAGTACTTC. The V gene is TRBV4-1, the J gene TRBJ2-5, with D perhaps TRBD1 (6 bases). In germline, CDR1 is MGHRA, CDR2 YSYEKL. With 0 bases removed from V and 3 bases from J, the gap between germline ends came to 11 bases. The CDR3 loop spans 15 amino acids.

The rearrangement joins TRBV10-3 to TRBJ2-3; 8 bases match TRBD2. The J segment lost 0 bases and the V segment lost 8 bases, leaving 7 bases of the junction unmatched. Germline CDR1 ENHRY, CDR2 SYGVKD. The CDR3 is 15 residues long. This chain's CDR3 is CAIADGRGSTDTQYF. CDR3 nucleotides: TGTGCCATCGCGGACGGGAGGGGTAGCACAGATACGCAGTATTTT.

The rearrangement joins TRBV9 to TRBJ1-2, with D perhaps matching TRBD1 (5 bases). The CDR3 extends over 13 amino acids. Germline assignment: CDR1 SGDLS and CDR2 YYNGEE. The V and J ends lost 3 bases and 4 bases respectively, with 10 bases between them. The CDR3 sequence is CASSGAQGYGYTF. The DNA for the CDR3 is TGTGCCAGCAGCGGCGCCCAGGGCTATGGCTACACCTTC.

This clone has a handful of counts. The chain recombines TRBV4-1 with TRBJ2-7; TRBD1 matches at 11 bases. V gave up 1 base and J gave up 6 bases; unmatched junction bases: 5. Germline CDR1 and CDR2: MGHRA and YSYEKL. There are 15 residues in the CDR3. CDR3 coding DNA: TGCGCCAGCAGCCAAGGGACAGGGGGCCTGGGCGAGCAGTACTTC. Encoded protein: CASSQGTGGLGEQYF.

This clone was seen only once. CDR3 loop: CASSPGTVNEQFF. The CDR3 coding sequence is TGTGCCAGCAGCCCAGGGACTGTCAATGAGCAGTTCTTC. This sequence joins TRBV7-3 and TRBJ2-1; a weak D match, TRBD2 (6 bases). CDR3 length: 13 amino acids. Between the trimmed V and J ends, which lost 5 bases and 6 bases, there was a span of 11 bases. CDR1 is SGHTA, CDR2 FQGTGA, per germline.

The chain combines TRBV7-8 with TRBJ2-1, with 8 positions matching TRBD2. V dropped 0 bases and J dropped 1; count of bases not matched to a gene: 11. Germline loops: CDR1 SGHVS, CDR2 FQNEAQ. The CDR3 sequence is 19 residues long. The CDR3 reads CASSLAPSGREGSYNEQFF. The DNA for the CDR3 is TGTGCCAGCAGCTTAGCGCCATCCGGGAGGGAGGGTTCCTACAATGAGCAGTTCTTC.

The V gene is TRBV11-3, the J gene TRBJ2-1; D perhaps matches TRBD2 (7 bases). Germline loops: CDR1 SGHNT, CDR2 YENEEA. This CDR3 has 12 residues. The V end was cut by 8 bases, the J end by 8 bases, with 13 bases between. The CDR3 bases are TGTGCCAGCGGGGGGGCCAGGGATGAGCAGTTCTTC. This sequence encodes CASGGARDEQFF.

Here the CDR3 reads CASSPGDREAFF. DNA for the CDR3: TGTGCCAGCAGCCCCGGGGACAGGGAAGCTTTCTTT. J is TRBJ1-1 and V is TRBV9; 8 nucleotides match TRBD1. This CDR3 contains 12 residues. J was trimmed by 8 bases and V by 4 bases; bases with no gene match: 4. CDR1 SGDLS and CDR2 YYNGEE come from the germline V gene.

The V and J genes are TRBV7-9 and TRBJ2-5; 9 nucleotides match TRBD2. The CDR3 length is 13 residues. Germline V lookup: CDR1 SEHNR, CDR2 FQNEAQ (reference sequence). J lost 4 bases, V lost 4 bases, and 1 base had no gene match. CDR3 bases: TGTGCCAGCAGCTCTAGCGGGGCAGAGACCCAGTACTTC. Translating it yields CASSSSGAETQYF.

As for this clone: Within the sample, other DNA sequences also encode this same CDR3. The chain combines TRBV20-1 with TRBJ1-2; D uncertain. Germline V gene data show CDR1 as DFQATT and CDR2 as SNEGSKA (reference sequence). Trimming removed 5 bases from V and 8 bases from J, with 12 bases in between. The CDR3 runs to 11 residues. CDR3 loop: CSARRGYGYTF. CDR3 in DNA: TGCAGTGCTCGAAGAGGGTACGGCTACACCTTC.

V and J are TRBV27 and TRBJ2-1; TRBD2 agrees at 10 bases. CDR1 and CDR2 from the germline V gene are MNHEY and SMNVEV (reference sequence). The CDR3 has 15 amino acids. After removal of 6 bases from V and 5 bases from J, the junction contained 7 bases not matched to a gene. The chain's CDR3 is CASRPSGGAHNEQFF. CDR3 coding DNA: TGTGCCAGCAGGCCGAGCGGGGGGGCCCACAATGAGCAGTTCTTC.

The chain uses TRBV2 and TRBJ2-7, with D maybe TRBD2 (7 bases). Germline CDR1 is SNHLY and CDR2 is FYNNEI. The CDR3 has 16 residues. The V gene lost 4 bases and the J gene lost 3 bases, with 19 bases spanning the gap. The CDR3 DNA is TGTGCCAGCAGTGTGGTCGGGGGGCGTCAGTTCTACGAGCAGTACTTC. It encodes CASSVVGGRQFYEQYF. The full variable domain, completed using reference TRBV2 and TRBJ2-7, is EPEVTQTPSHQVTQMGQEVILRCVPISNHLYFYWYRQILGQKVEFLVSFYNNEISEKSEIFDDQFSVERPDGSNFTLKIRSTKLEDSAMYFCASSVVGGRQFYEQYFGPGTRLTVT.

The chain joins TRBV2 to TRBJ1-4, with D hard to call. Germline-derived CDR1 and CDR2 are SNHLY and FYNNEI. The V end was cut by 6 bases, the J end by 0 bases, with 8 bases between. The CDR3 length is 14 residues. The CDR3 reads CASRGLSTNEKLFF. The DNA of the CDR3 is TGTGCCAGCAGAGGACTCTCAACTAATGAAAAACTGTTTTTT.

The V call is TRBV6-1, the J call TRBJ2-7, with 8 bases identical to TRBD2. The V segment lost 1 base and the J segment 5 bases; nucleotides outside the gene matches: 10. This CDR3 has 16 residues. Germline values: CDR1 MNHNS, CDR2 SASEGT. This CDR3 reads CASSEGLLAAEDEQYF. As DNA, the CDR3 is TGTGCCAGCAGTGAAGGACTACTAGCGGCCGAAGACGAGCAGTACTTC.

The chain employs TRBV7-9 and TRBJ2-3; perhaps TRBD1 as D (5 bases). V was trimmed by 7 bases and J by 1 base, leaving 21 bases between them. The CDR3 extends over 17 amino acids. Germline V lookup: CDR1 SEHNR, CDR2 FQNEAQ (reference sequence). The CDR3 nucleotides are TGTGCCAGCACCCCGGTGGTCTATGGGGCTCGCACAGATACGCAGTATTTT. This gives the protein CASTPVVYGARTDTQYF. The full variable domain, rest sourced from reference TRBV7-9 and TRBJ2-3, is DTGVSQNPRHKITKRGQNVTFRCDPISEHNRLYWYRQTLGQGPEFLTYFQNEAQLEKSRLLSDRFSAERPKGSFSTLEIQRTEQGDSAMYLCASTPVVYGARTDTQYFGPGTRLTVL.

The rearrangement links TRBV6-5 to TRBJ2-1; a weak D match, TRBD2 (6 bases). V gave up 2 bases and J gave up 10 bases, with 15 bases separating them. CDR1 and CDR2 (germline): MNHEY, SVGAGI. The CDR3 has 14 amino acids. The CDR3 is CASSYALLAREQFF. CDR3 coding DNA: TGTGCCAGCAGTTACGCCTTACTAGCACGGGAGCAGTTCTTC.

This clone was seen only once. The chain employs TRBV7-6 and TRBJ2-1; TRBD2 aligns across 11 bases. There are 15 residues in the CDR3. The ends lost 5 bases at V and 8 bases at J; junction bases unmatched: 8. Germline loops: CDR1 SGHVS, CDR2 FNYEAQ. The CDR3 region has the DNA TGTGCCAGCAGCACCACTAGCGGGAGTATTTATGAGCAGTTCTTC. Encoded protein: CASSTTSGSIYEQFF.

The genes are TRBV29-1 and TRBJ2-7, with 9 bases aligning to TRBD2. Per germline, CDR1 SQVTM and CDR2 ANQGSEA. This CDR3 has 17 residues. V gave up 7 bases and J gave up 3 bases; unmatched junction bases: 19. Here the CDR3 reads CSAWGIAGETLVYEQYF. CDR3 nucleotide sequence: TGCAGCGCCTGGGGGATAGCGGGGGAAACCTTGGTCTACGAGCAGTACTTC.

This clone was seen a few times. The germline gene is not matched at one end of the junction; a read error may be the cause. J is TRBJ2-1 and V is TRBV7-8, with 10 bases matching TRBD2. Germline lookup yields CDR1 SGHVS and CDR2 FQNEAQ. CDR3 length: 18 residues. CDR3 protein: CATSLVAATSGQYNEQFF. The DNA of the CDR3 is TGTGCCACCAGCTTAGTAGCCGCGACTAGCGGGCAATACAATGAGCAGTTCTTC.

The chain employs TRBV6-1 and TRBJ1-5, with 10 nucleotides matching TRBD1. The junction had 6 bases not matched to a gene; V was cut back by 8 bases and J by 5 bases. This CDR3 is 14 amino acids long. Germline-derived CDR1 and CDR2 are MNHNS and SASEGT. The DNA of the CDR3 is TGTGCCAGCGTCCGGACAGGGGGGGATCAGCCCCAGCATTTT. It encodes CASVRTGGDQPQHF.

V gene TRBV5-6 combines with J gene TRBJ2-2; perhaps TRBD2 as D (6 bases). This CDR3 has 17 amino acids. Trimming took 4 bases from V and 0 from J, leaving 16 bases between them. From germline, CDR1 is SGHDT and CDR2 YYEEEE. CDR3: CASSPTWRGANTGELFF. CDR3 nucleotide sequence: TGTGCCAGCAGCCCGACCTGGAGGGGAGCGAACACCGGGGAGCTGTTTTTT. Full variable domain (missing parts from reference TRBV5-6 and TRBJ2-2): DAGVTQSPTHLIKTRGQQVTLRCSPKSGHDTVSWYQQALGQGPQFIFQYYEEEERQRGNFPDRFSGHQFPNYSSELNVNALLLGDSALYLCASSPTWRGANTGELFFGEGSRLTVL.

The chain has TRBV6-5 and TRBJ1-2; TRBD1 matches 10 bases. CDR3 size: 15 residues. The J segment lost 3 bases and the V segment lost 3 bases, leaving 4 bases of the junction unmatched. CDR1 MNHEY and CDR2 SVGAGI come from the germline V gene. CDR3 bases: TGTGCCAGCAGTTATCAGGACAGGGGGTACTATGGCTACACCTTC. It codes for CASSYQDRGYYGYTF.

This clone has just a few counts. This chain links TRBV6-5 with TRBJ1-1; D not certain. Germline V CDR1 and CDR2: MNHEY, SVGAGI. V was cut by 7 bases and J by 6 bases, with 9 bases left in between. The CDR3 is 11 residues long. The CDR3 sequence is CASTAGSEAFF. The CDR3 nucleotides read TGTGCCAGCACCGCGGGGTCTGAAGCTTTCTTT.

V and J are TRBV5-1 and TRBJ2-5; maybe TRBD1 (5 bases). V was pared by 8 bases and J by 5 bases, with 10 bases between. Germline CDR1 and CDR2: SGHRS and YFSETQ. The CDR3 has 11 residues. The CDR3 here is CASGAGETQYF. In DNA, the CDR3 is TGCGCCAGTGGGGCTGGGGAGACCCAGTACTTC. Drawing the rest from reference TRBV5-1 and TRBJ2-5, the complete variable domain is KAGVTQTPRYLIKTRGQQVTLSCSPISGHRSVSWYQQTPGQGLQFLFEYFSETQRNKGNFPGRFSGRQFSNSRSEMNVSTLELGDSALYLCASGAGETQYFGPGTRLLVL.

This clone was observed a few times. The CDR3 is CASSLVTGALGAFF. The CDR3 nucleotides are TGTGCCAGCAGCTTGGTAACAGGGGCTTTGGGAGCTTTCTTT. The genes are TRBV5-6 and TRBJ2-2, with 7 positions matching TRBD1. The end of the DNA is better explained by TRBJ1-1, so the J call may be wrong. This CDR3 is built from 14 residues. Germline assignment: CDR1 SGHDT and CDR2 YYEEEE.